This entry lists 21 T cell receptor beta chains sequenced from one sample in a study of T cell responses to AZD1222 COVID-19 vaccine. Libraries were prepared by immunoSEQ multiplex PCR; TCRdb keeps only in-frame clonotypes and omits some of them. Of roughly 200,000 clones listed, about 93% were seen once; the top ten hold roughly 1%. This specimen consisted of peripheral blood, obtained 28 days after the second dose of the MenACWY control vaccine. These receptors were collected from an adult who received the MenACWY meningococcal vaccine as a control.

This clone was observed a single time. This sequence joins TRBV9 and TRBJ1-1; perhaps TRBD1 as D (5 bases). The CDR3 contains 15 residues. Germline lookup yields CDR1 SGDLS and CDR2 YYNGEE. V shed 4 bases and J shed 0 bases, with 13 bases lying between them. CDR3 residues: CASSPPGPLNTEAFF. In nucleotides, the CDR3 is TGTGCCAGCAGCCCGCCGGGACCCTTGAACACTGAAGCTTTCTTT.

The chain links TRBV12-5 to TRBJ2-5; TRBD2 matches at 9 bases. Germline-derived CDR1 and CDR2 are LGHNT and FRNRAP. The V segment lost 5 bases and the J segment 0 bases; nucleotides outside the gene matches: 10. CDR3 length: 17 amino acids. In DNA, the CDR3 is TGTGCTAGTGGTCCTGGGGTGGCTAGCGGGGACCAAGAGACCCAGTACTTC. Protein product: CASGPGVASGDQETQYF.

V and J are TRBV5-1 and TRBJ2-2, with 8 bases that match TRBD1. The germline gives CDR1 SGHRS, CDR2 YFSETQ. The CDR3 extends over 16 amino acids. V lost 2 bases and J lost 5; bases outside the gene matches: 8. The CDR3 DNA reads TGCGCCAGCAGCTTCGGCCAGGGGGCTGAGACCGGGGAGCTGTTTTTT. The encoded protein is CASSFGQGAETGELFF.

This chain links TRBV6-6 with TRBJ1-6, with D unresolved. V was cut by 4 bases and J by 6 bases, with 13 bases left in between. Germline assignment: CDR1 MNHNY and CDR2 SVGAGI (reference sequence). This CDR3 has 15 residues. CDR3 region: CASSSSTSPNSPLHF. CDR3 nucleotides: TGTGCCAGCAGTTCGTCGACCAGCCCTAATTCACCCCTCCACTTT.

The chain has TRBV5-8 and TRBJ1-2, with D hard to call. Germline assignment: CDR1 SGHTS and CDR2 YDEGEE. This CDR3 spans 12 amino acids. V lost 1 base to trimming and J lost 5 bases, with 6 bases between them. The CDR3 reads CASSLSWYGYTF. The CDR3 region has the DNA TGTGCCAGCAGCTTGAGCTGGTATGGCTACACCTTC.

The CDR3 bases are TGTGCCAGCAGCCGGGCCAGGGGGTTAGCTCTAAGCGTAGGGGTCACACCCCTCCACTTT. It yields the protein CASSRARGLALSVGVTPLHF. The chain joins TRBV7-9 to TRBJ1-6; 7 bases align to TRBD1. Germline V gene lookup returns CDR1 SEHNR and CDR2 FQNEAQ (reference sequence). V lost 5 bases, J lost 11 bases, and 27 bases stayed unmatched. The CDR3 has 20 residues.

The rearrangement joins TRBV30 to TRBJ1-4; D is perhaps TRBD1 (6 bases). The V gene's germline CDR1 is GTSNPN and CDR2 SVGIG (reference sequence). V shed 6 bases and J shed 8 bases, with 22 bases lying between them. This CDR3 comprises 15 residues. This CDR3 reads CACPGRGAWDEKLFF. Here the CDR3 DNA reads TGTGCCTGCCCGGGTAGGGGGGCCTGGGACGAAAAACTGTTTTTT. Variable domain in full (rest from reference TRBV30 and TRBJ1-4): SQTIHQWPATLVQPVGSPLSLECTVEGTSNPNLYWYRQAAGRGLQLLFYSVGIGQISSEVPQNLSASRPQDRQFILSSKKLLLSDSGFYLCACPGRGAWDEKLFFGSGTQLSVL.

This chain joins TRBV5-5 and TRBJ2-3; D uncertain. This CDR3 has 15 residues. Germline V CDR1 and CDR2: SGHKS, YYEKEE (reference sequence). The V end lost 3 bases, the J end lost 2 bases, and 13 bases lay between the germline ends. DNA of the CDR3: TGTGCCAGCAGCTCTTCTTTGCGCCCCACAGATACGCAGTATTTT. This gives the protein CASSSSLRPTDTQYF.

The chain joins TRBV3-1 (or the pseudogene TRBV3-2) to TRBJ1-6, with no clear D. Trimming took off 2 bases at V and 5 bases at J, with 10 bases between the two ends. Germline assignment: CDR1 LGHDT and CDR2 YNNKEL (reference sequence). This CDR3 spans 15 amino acids. The CDR3 DNA sequence: TGTGCCAGCAGCCAACGGGCGATAGATAATTCACCCCTCCACTTT. Its protein is CASSQRAIDNSPLHF.

The chain combines TRBV11-2 with TRBJ2-7; the D is unclear. Germline-derived CDR1 and CDR2 are SGHAT and FQNNGV. V was shortened by 2 bases and J by 6 bases, with 8 bases between the two germline ends. This CDR3 is 12 amino acids long. The CDR3 DNA reads TGTGCCAGCAGCTTACGCGCTGTCGAGCAGTACTTC. This translates into CASSLRAVEQYF. Variable domain in full (rest from reference TRBV11-2 and TRBJ2-7): EAGVAQSPRYKIIEKRQSVAFWCNPISGHATLYWYQQILGQGPKLLIQFQNNGVVDDSQLPKDRFSAERLKGVDSTLKIQPAKLEDSAVYLCASSLRAVEQYFGPGTRLTVT.

The gene calls are TRBV7-9 and TRBJ1-2; the D is unclear. Per germline, CDR1 SEHNR and CDR2 FQNEAQ (reference sequence). Trimming left V 5 bases short and J 1 base short, with 5 bases between. This CDR3 contains 12 residues. The CDR3 DNA reads TGTGCCAGCAGCAACAATAACTATGGCTACACCTTC. Its protein is CASSNNNYGYTF.

The gene calls are TRBV20-1 and TRBJ1-2, with D uncertain. Per the germline V gene, CDR1 is DFQATT and CDR2 is SNEGSKA (reference sequence). CDR3 length equals 13 residues. V dropped 3 bases and J dropped 4 bases, with 12 bases sitting between them. DNA for the CDR3: TGCAGTGCTAGTCGGGCCGGTAGCTATGGCTACACCTTC. Encoded protein: CSASRAGSYGYTF.

This chain connects TRBV19 to TRBJ2-7; TRBD1 aligns across 8 bases. Germline CDR1 and CDR2: LNHDA and SQIVND (reference sequence). This CDR3 contains 15 residues. The V and J ends lost 4 bases and 7 bases, in that order; junction bases with no gene match: 12. CDR3 nucleotides: TGTGCCAGTAGTACCTCCGGGACAGGTAGTTTGGAGCAGTACTTC. Amino acids: CASSTSGTGSLEQYF.

The chain recombines TRBV19 with TRBJ1-2; D remains ambiguous. With 4 bases removed from V and 2 bases from J, the gap between germline ends came to 14 bases. Germline lookup yields CDR1 LNHDA and CDR2 SQIVND (reference sequence). The CDR3 spans 15 residues. The chain's CDR3 is CASSTFTGINYGYTF. The CDR3 coding sequence is TGTGCCAGTAGTACCTTCACGGGGATCAACTATGGCTACACCTTC.

The V and J genes are TRBV12-3 or TRBV12-4 and TRBJ2-3, with a weak D call TRBD1 (6 bases). V was trimmed by 3 bases and J by 4 bases, leaving 8 bases between them. The CDR3 spans 13 residues. CDR3: CASSLTGSDTQYF. The CDR3 nucleotides are TGTGCCAGCAGTTTGACAGGTTCAGATACGCAGTATTTT.

This chain joins TRBV9 and TRBJ2-7; D call uncertain. The V end lost 0 bases, the J end lost 1 base, and 8 bases lay between the germline ends. In germline, CDR1 is SGDLS, CDR2 YYNGEE. CDR3 length equals 14 residues. CDR3 in DNA: TGTGCCAGCAGCGTAGATAGGAATTCCTACGAGCAGTACTTC. It encodes CASSVDRNSYEQYF.

The chain couples TRBV6-1 to TRBJ2-1; the match to TRBD1 covers 8 bases. Trimming cost V 3 bases and J 2 bases; bases outside gene matches: 3. CDR3 size: 15 residues. Germline V lookup: CDR1 MNHNS, CDR2 SASEGT. CDR3 nucleotides: TGTGCCAGCAGTGAGGACAGGGAACCCTACAATGAGCAGTTCTTC. Translating it yields CASSEDREPYNEQFF.

The chain couples TRBV6-5 to TRBJ1-4; D possibly corresponds to TRBD1 (6 bases). The CDR3 contains 14 residues. The germline V gene encodes CDR1 MNHEY and CDR2 SVGAGI. The V and J ends lost 6 bases and 6 bases respectively, with 14 bases between them. CDR3 amino acids: CASSYTGSDEKLFF. The CDR3, as DNA: TGTGCCAGCAGCTACACAGGGTCCGATGAAAAACTGTTTTTT.

The chain combines TRBV3-1 (or the pseudogene TRBV3-2) with TRBJ2-3; 12 bases agree with TRBD2. V trimming: 0 bases; J trimming: 7 bases; junction bases outside the gene matches: 5. Per the germline V gene, CDR1 is LGHDT and CDR2 is YNNKEL (reference sequence). CDR3 length: 16 amino acids. The DNA for the CDR3 is TGTGCCAGCAGCCAAGAAATACTAGCGGGGGGAAATACGCAGTATTTT. Translation gives CASSQEILAGGNTQYF.

The rearrangement joins TRBV2 to TRBJ1-2; possibly TRBD1 for D (5 bases). CDR3 size: 13 residues. CDR1 and CDR2 from the germline V gene are SNHLY and FYNNEI. Between the trimmed V and J ends, which lost 6 bases and 6 bases, there was a span of 14 bases. This CDR3 is CASRSRGENGYTF. The CDR3, as DNA: TGTGCCAGCAGGTCTCGGGGGGAGAATGGCTACACCTTC.

This clone was observed a single time. The chain carries TRBV5-6 and TRBJ2-6, with 9 bases identical to TRBD1. Germline V CDR1 and CDR2: SGHDT, YYEEEE. Trimming at V came to 5 bases and at J to 0 bases, leaving 9 bases not matched to a gene. The CDR3 runs 18 residues. The CDR3 DNA sequence: TGTGCCAGCAGATCCGACAGGGGGGTATTCTCTGGGGCCAACGTCCTGACTTTC. This codes for CASRSDRGVFSGANVLTF.